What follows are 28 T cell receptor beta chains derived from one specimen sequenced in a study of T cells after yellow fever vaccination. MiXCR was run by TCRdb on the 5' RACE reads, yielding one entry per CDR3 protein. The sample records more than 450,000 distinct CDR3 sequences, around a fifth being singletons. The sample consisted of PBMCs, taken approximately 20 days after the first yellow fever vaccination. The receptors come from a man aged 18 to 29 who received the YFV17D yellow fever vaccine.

CDR3 in amino acids: CASSFGGALGQETQYF. CDR3 DNA: TGTGCCAGCAGCTTTGGTGGGGCGCTAGGGCAAGAGACCCAGTACTTC. The chain joins TRBV7-2 to TRBJ2-5, with a tentative D call TRBD1 (5 bases). This CDR3 has 16 residues. Trimming took 3 bases from V and 2 from J, leaving 16 bases between them. The germline CDR1 and CDR2 sequences are SGHTA and FQGNSA.

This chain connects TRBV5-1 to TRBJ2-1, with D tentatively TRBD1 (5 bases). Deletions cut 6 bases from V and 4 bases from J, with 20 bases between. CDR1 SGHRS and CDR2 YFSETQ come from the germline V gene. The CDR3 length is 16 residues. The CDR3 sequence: CASTQGVSVWYNEQFF. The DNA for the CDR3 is TGCGCCAGCACCCAAGGGGTGTCAGTATGGTACAATGAGCAGTTCTTC.

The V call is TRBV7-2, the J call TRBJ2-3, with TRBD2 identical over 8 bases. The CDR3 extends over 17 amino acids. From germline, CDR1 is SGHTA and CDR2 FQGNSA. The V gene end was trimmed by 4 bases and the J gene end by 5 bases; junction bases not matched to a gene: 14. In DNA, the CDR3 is TGTGCCAGCAGCTCCCCCCGCGGGGGGCACAGGAGAGATACGCAGTATTTT. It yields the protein CASSSPRGGHRRDTQYF.

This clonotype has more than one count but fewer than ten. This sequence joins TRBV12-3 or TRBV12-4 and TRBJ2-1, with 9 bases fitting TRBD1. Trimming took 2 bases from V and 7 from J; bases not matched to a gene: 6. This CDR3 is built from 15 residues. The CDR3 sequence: CASSLTGGARNEQFF. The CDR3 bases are TGTGCCAGCAGTTTAACAGGGGGCGCGAGGAATGAGCAGTTCTTC.

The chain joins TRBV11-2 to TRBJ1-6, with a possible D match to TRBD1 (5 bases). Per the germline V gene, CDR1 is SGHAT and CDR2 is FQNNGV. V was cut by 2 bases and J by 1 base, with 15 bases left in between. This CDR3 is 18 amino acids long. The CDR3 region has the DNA TGTGCCAGCAGCTTATCAACACCCGGGGCGTCCTATAATTCACCCCTCCACTTT. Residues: CASSLSTPGASYNSPLHF.

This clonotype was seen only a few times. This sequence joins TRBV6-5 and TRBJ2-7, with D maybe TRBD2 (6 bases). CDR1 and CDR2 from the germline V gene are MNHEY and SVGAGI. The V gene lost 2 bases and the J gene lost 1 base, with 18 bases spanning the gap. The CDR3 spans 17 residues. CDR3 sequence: CASSYPTRDGGSYEQYV. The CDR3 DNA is TGTGCCAGCAGTTACCCTACCCGGGACGGGGGTTCCTACGAGCAGTACGTC.

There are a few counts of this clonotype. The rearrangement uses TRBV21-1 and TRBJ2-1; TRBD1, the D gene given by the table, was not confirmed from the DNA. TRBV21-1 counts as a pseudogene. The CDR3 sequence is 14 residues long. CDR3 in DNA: TGTGCCAGCAGCGAAAGACAGGGGGCAGGGGAGCAGTTCTTC. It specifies CASSERQGAGEQFF.

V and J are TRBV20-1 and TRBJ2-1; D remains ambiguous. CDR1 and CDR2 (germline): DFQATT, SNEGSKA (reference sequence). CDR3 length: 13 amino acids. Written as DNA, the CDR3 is TGCAGCGTACAGAGCCCATCCTACAATGAGCAGTTCTTC. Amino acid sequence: CSVQSPSYNEQFF.

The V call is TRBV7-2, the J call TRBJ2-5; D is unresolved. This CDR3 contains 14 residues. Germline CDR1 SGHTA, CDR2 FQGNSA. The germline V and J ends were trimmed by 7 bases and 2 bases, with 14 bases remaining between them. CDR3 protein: CASTPYGPQETQYF. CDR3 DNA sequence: TGTGCCAGCACCCCTTATGGCCCGCAAGAGACCCAGTACTTC.

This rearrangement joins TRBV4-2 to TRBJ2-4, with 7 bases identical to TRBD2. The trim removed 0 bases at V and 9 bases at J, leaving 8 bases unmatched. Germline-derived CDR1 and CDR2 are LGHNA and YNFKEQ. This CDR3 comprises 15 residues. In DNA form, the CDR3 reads TGTGCCAGCAGCCAAGAAATGGCGGGGGACGGCATTCAGTACTTC. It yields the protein CASSQEMAGDGIQYF.

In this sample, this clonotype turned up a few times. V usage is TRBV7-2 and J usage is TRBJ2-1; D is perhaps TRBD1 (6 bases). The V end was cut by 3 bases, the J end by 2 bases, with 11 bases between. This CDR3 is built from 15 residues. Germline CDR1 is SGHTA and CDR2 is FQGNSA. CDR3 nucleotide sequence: TGTGCCAGCAGCTTCCAGGGGACCCCCTACAATGAGCAGTTCTTC. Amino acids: CASSFQGTPYNEQFF.

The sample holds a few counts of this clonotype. In DNA form, the CDR3 reads TGTGCCAGCAGCCCCCGGGCCCCGAACACTGAAGCTTTCTTT. As protein: CASSPRAPNTEAFF. The chain joins TRBV11-2 to TRBJ1-1; D call uncertain. The CDR3 consists of 14 residues. The V gene lost 5 bases and the J gene lost 1 base, with 11 bases spanning the gap. The V gene's germline CDR1 is SGHAT and CDR2 FQNNGV.

The CDR3 DNA follows: TGCAGTGCTAGAGCCTTTGGGGGTGCAACTAATGAAAAACTGTTTTTT. Its translation: CSARAFGGATNEKLFF. This sequence joins TRBV20-1 and TRBJ1-4, with TRBD1 as a possible D gene (5 bases). The CDR3 consists of 16 residues. Germline loops: CDR1 DFQATT, CDR2 SNEGSKA (reference sequence). Trimming stripped 1 base from V and 0 bases from J, with 12 bases between.

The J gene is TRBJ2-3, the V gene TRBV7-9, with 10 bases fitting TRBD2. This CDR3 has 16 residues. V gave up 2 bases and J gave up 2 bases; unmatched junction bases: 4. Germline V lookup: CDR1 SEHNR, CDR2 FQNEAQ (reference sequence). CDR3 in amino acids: CASSLSGLADTDTQYF. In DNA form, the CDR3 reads TGTGCCAGCAGCTTATCTGGACTAGCGGACACAGATACGCAGTATTTT.

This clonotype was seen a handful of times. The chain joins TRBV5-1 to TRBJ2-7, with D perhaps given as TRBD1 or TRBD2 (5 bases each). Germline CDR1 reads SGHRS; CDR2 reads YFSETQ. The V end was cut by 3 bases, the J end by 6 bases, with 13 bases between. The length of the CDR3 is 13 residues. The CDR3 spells CASSYRSGGEQYV. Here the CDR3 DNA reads TGCGCCAGCAGCTATAGGTCTGGGGGCGAGCAGTACGTC.

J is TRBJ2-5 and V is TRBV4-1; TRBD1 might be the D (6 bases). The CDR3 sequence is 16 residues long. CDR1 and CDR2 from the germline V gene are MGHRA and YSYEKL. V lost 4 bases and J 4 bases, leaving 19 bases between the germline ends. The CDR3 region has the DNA TGCGCCAGCAGCCCGATCGGACGGAAAGGGGGAGAGACCCAGTACTTC. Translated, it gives CASSPIGRKGGETQYF.

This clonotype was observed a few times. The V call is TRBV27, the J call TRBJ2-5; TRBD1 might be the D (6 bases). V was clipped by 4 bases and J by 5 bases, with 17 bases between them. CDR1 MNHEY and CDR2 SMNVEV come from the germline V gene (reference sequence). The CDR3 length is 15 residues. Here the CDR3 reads CASSSYRTEGETQYF. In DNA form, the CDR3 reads TGTGCCAGCAGTTCCTACCGGACAGAAGGGGAGACCCAGTACTTC.

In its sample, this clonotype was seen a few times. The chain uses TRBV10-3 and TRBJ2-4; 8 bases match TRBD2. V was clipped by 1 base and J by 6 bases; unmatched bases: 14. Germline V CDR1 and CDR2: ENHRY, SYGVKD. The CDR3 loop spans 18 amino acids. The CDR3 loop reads CAISEFPAGANDINIQYF. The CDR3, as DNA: TGTGCCATCAGTGAGTTTCCAGCGGGGGCAAATGACATAAACATTCAGTACTTC.

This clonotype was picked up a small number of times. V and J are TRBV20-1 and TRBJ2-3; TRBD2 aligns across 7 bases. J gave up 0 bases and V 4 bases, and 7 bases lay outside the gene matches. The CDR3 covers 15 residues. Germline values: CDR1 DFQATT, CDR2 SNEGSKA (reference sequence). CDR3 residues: CSATQSGVSTDTQYF. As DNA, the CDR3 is TGCAGTGCTACCCAAAGCGGGGTGAGCACAGATACGCAGTATTTT.

CDR3 residues: CASIRGQGLNTEAFF. CDR3 sequence (DNA): TGTGCCAGCATACGGGGACAGGGGTTGAACACTGAAGCTTTCTTT. The chain is built from TRBV28 and TRBJ1-1; 10 bases match TRBD1. The CDR3 runs 15 residues. Germline V gene data show CDR1 as MDHEN and CDR2 as SYDVKM. With V trimmed by 7 bases and J by 0 bases, 5 bases remained unmatched.

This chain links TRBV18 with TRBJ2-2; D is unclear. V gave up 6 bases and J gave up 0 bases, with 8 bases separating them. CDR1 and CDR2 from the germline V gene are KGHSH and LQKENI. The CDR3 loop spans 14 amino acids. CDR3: CASSEISNTGELFF. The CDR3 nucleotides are TGTGCCAGCTCCGAAATATCGAACACCGGGGAGCTGTTTTTT.

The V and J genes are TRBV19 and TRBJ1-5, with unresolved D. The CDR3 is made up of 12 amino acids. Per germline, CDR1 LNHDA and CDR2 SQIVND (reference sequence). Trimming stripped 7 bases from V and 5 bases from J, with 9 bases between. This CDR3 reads CASTNTDQPQHF. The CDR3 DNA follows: TGTGCCAGTACGAACACCGATCAGCCCCAGCATTTT.

For the CDR3, the DNA is TGCGCCAGCAGCCAGAGGAGGACTAGCGGGGATACGCAGTATTTT. The encoded protein is CASSQRRTSGDTQYF. The J gene is TRBJ2-3, the V gene TRBV4-3; TRBD2 agrees at 11 bases. The germline CDR1 and CDR2 sequences are LGHNA and YSLEER. CDR3 length: 15 amino acids. V shed 3 bases and J 6 bases; nucleotides not matched to a gene: 5.

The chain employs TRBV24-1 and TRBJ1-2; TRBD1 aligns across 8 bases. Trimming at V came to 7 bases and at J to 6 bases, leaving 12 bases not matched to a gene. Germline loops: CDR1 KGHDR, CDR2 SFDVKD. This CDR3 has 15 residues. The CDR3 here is CATSAGTGTVDGYTF. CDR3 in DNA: TGTGCCACCAGCGCCGGGACAGGCACTGTCGATGGCTACACCTTC.

This CDR3 is CASSPQGAMDSPLHF. The CDR3, as DNA: TGTGCCAGCTCACCACAGGGGGCCATGGATTCACCCCTCCACTTT. The chain has TRBV18 and TRBJ1-6; 7 nucleotides match TRBD1. CDR3 size: 15 residues. Germline assignment: CDR1 KGHSH and CDR2 LQKENI. Trimming cost V 1 base and J 8 bases; bases outside gene matches: 5.

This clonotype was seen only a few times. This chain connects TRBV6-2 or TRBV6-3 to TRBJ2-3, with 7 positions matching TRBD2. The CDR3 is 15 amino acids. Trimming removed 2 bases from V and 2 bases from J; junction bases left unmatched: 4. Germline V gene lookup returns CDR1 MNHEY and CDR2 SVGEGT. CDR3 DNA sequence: TGTGCCAGCAGTTACGCGGGGGTGAACACAGATACGCAGTATTTT. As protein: CASSYAGVNTDTQYF.

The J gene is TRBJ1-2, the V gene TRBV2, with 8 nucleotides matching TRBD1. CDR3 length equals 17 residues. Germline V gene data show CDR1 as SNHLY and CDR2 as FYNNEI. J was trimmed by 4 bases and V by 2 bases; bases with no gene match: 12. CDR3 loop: CASSEPRQGSLPYGYTF. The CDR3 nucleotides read TGTGCCAGCAGTGAACCGCGACAGGGGAGCCTCCCCTATGGCTACACCTTC.

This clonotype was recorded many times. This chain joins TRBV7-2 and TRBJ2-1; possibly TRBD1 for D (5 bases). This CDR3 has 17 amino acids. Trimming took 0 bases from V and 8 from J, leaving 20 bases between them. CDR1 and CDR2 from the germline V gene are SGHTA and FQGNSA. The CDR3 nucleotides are TGTGCCAGCAGCTTAGCCCCCCTCCTGCAGGGTTTCGATGAGCAGTTCTTC. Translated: CASSLAPLLQGFDEQFF.